A single sample gave rise to the 5 T cell receptor beta chains below, sequenced in a study of glioma-infiltrating T cells after dendritic cell vaccination. Here immunoSEQ multiplex PCR was the method, and the copy in TCRdb shows in-frame clones only, minus some. Among a few thousand clones listed, approximately 93% were seen once. The sequencing here drew on blood, taken before dendritic cell vaccination. Receptor source: a human donor with glioblastoma.

The chain joins TRBV6-5 to TRBJ2-1, with TRBD2 matching over 10 bases. Germline assignment: CDR1 MNHEY and CDR2 SVGAGI. The CDR3 has 15 amino acids. The V gene end was trimmed by 2 bases and the J gene end by 6 bases; junction bases not matched to a gene: 4. CDR3 protein: CASSYGLAGANEQFF. The CDR3 DNA reads as TGTGCCAGCAGTTACGGCCTAGCGGGAGCCAATGAGCAGTTCTTC.

The V and J genes are TRBV18 and TRBJ2-4, with D tentatively TRBD2 (6 bases). CDR3 length: 15 amino acids. Germline lookup yields CDR1 KGHSH and CDR2 LQKENI. The ends were cut back, 0 bases at V and 8 bases at J, with 14 bases in the middle. The CDR3 loop is CASSPPVGGADIQYF. CDR3 DNA: TGTGCCAGCTCACCACCGGTGGGGGGTGCGGACATTCAGTACTTC.

This chain connects TRBV6-6 to TRBJ1-1; D uncertain. The germline V and J ends were trimmed by 2 bases and 4 bases, with 8 bases remaining between them. Germline V gives CDR1 MNHNY, CDR2 SVGAGI (reference sequence). CDR3 length: 13 residues. The CDR3: CASSYDTSTEAFF. The CDR3 nucleotides are TGTGCCAGCAGTTACGACACCTCCACTGAAGCTTTCTTT.

J is TRBJ2-2 and V is TRBV19, with TRBD2 identical over 9 bases. CDR3 length equals 21 residues. V gave up 0 bases and J gave up 4 bases; unmatched junction bases: 18. Germline V CDR1 and CDR2: LNHDA, SQIVND (reference sequence). The CDR3 coding sequence is TGTGCCAGTAGTATAGAGGCCCATCCTAGCGGGGCTGGAGGGCCCACCGGGGAGCTGTTTTTT. As protein: CASSIEAHPSGAGGPTGELFF. Complete variable domain (other parts from reference TRBV19 and TRBJ2-2): DGGITQSPKYLFRKEGQNVTLSCEQNLNHDAMYWYRQDPGQGLRLIYYSQIVNDFQKGDIAEGYSVSREKKESFPLTVTSAQKNPTAFYLCASSIEAHPSGAGGPTGELFFGEGSRLTVL.

This clone was counted only a few times. The genes are TRBV10-3 and TRBJ2-7, with D possibly TRBD2 on 5 matching bases. Germline V gives CDR1 ENHRY, CDR2 SYGVKD. The V end was cut by 6 bases, the J end by 4 bases, with 13 bases between. The CDR3 contains 13 residues. This CDR3 reads CAIRSGEGYEQYF. The DNA for the CDR3 is TGTGCCATCAGGAGCGGCGAAGGATACGAGCAGTACTTC.